The entry below describes one T cell receptor (beta chain). Generated by immunoSEQ multiplex PCR, the TCRdb table keeps only in-frame clones and is missing some. The sample consists of around 81,000 clones, about 82% of them appearing once. The CDR3 sequence is 15 residues long. V was trimmed by 2 bases and J by 0 bases, leaving 11 bases between them. Germline values: CDR1 GTSNPN, CDR2 SVGIG (reference sequence). The data derive from a study of radiation and T cells in renal cell carcinoma. The time point: blood 4 weeks post-SBRT, at nephrectomy. Documented treatment: 15 Gy SBRT to primary tumor, nephrectomy 4 weeks later. Nephrectomy followed 15 Gy stereotactic body radiation by 4 weeks. Clear cell pathology was present in this patient's renal cell carcinoma.

The receptor's source is a man aged 50 or older with renal cell carcinoma. The sample was blood, taken from a patient whose treatment included radiotherapy and nephrectomy. The V and J genes are TRBV30 and TRBJ1-5; the D is unclear. The CDR3 nucleotides are TGTGCCTGGAGTCAAGGAGGCTATAGCAATCAGCCCCAGCATTTT. Protein: CAWSQGGYSNQPQHF.